This T cell receptor beta chain comes out of a study of regulatory T cells in long-lasting Graves disease. Findings of the study overall: Peripheral blood was the sole material, not thyroid tissue.

Unmatched junction bases numbered 9, after V lost 0 bases and J lost 10 bases. The germline CDR1 and CDR2 sequences are KGHSY and FQNENV. This CDR3 region has 16 residues. The time point: newly diagnosed GD, antithyroid drugs for less than 3 months. Isolated PBMC RNA provided the starting material for the TCR library. Assembly of TCR beta libraries relied on iRepertoire HTBI primers together with Arm-PCR of CDR3 regions. In the study's own analysis: Across the samples, identification revealed around 65 TRBV and 13 to 15 TRBJ segments. A single record per CDR3 protein comes from TCRdb applying MiXCR to the multiplex PCR reads. The V and J calls here are based on TCRdb, not the publication. Among hundreds of thousands of distinct CDR3 sequences listed, around 17% were seen once. This clonotype appeared many times. Its antigen is currently unknown. These data were likewise used in another study, on T cells in Graves' hyperthyroidism and ophthalmopathy.

The clonotype comes from a man in his forties with Graves disease. This specimen consisted of peripheral blood mononuclear cells (PBMCs), obtained at new diagnosis, from a patient treated with antithyroid drugs. The J gene is TRBJ1-6, the V gene TRBV16; 7 bases match TRBD1. The CDR3 DNA sequence: TGTGCCAGCAGCCAATCAACAGGGGAAGTAGGGTCACCCCTCCACTTT. It codes for CASSQSTGEVGSPLHF.